This record covers a single TCR beta chain. The antigen remains unidentified. The source of the sample is a study of T cell responses to AZD1222 COVID-19 vaccine. Findings and limits, study-wide: Spike-specific TCR depth and breadth grew after two AZD1222 doses. Only a handful of AZD1222 recipients, six or seven in all, had baseline seropositivity. White British people made up most donors, females outnumbered males, and clonal diversity was possibly underestimated. The study sampled repertoires only after the peak T cell response.

Measured with immunoSEQ multiplex PCR; TCRdb has only the in-frame clones, and not every one. The data show some 130,000 clones, approximately 90% seen once. Trimming stripped 2 bases from V and 7 bases from J, with 14 bases between. Germline values: CDR1 MNHNS, CDR2 SASEGT. The CDR3 loop spans 14 amino acids. The material sequenced was peripheral blood, taken on day 0 of AZD1222 vaccination. The chain couples TRBV6-1 to TRBJ1-2; D is unclear. This receptor was obtained from an adult in good health. CDR3 in DNA: TGTGCCAGCAGTGAATTATTAAGGGAATCTGGCTACACCTTC. Translated: CASSELLRESGYTF.